These T cell receptor beta chains were read from a single sample in a study of blood T cell repertoires in COVID-19. Here immunoSEQ multiplex PCR was the method, and the copy in TCRdb shows in-frame clones only, minus some. There are roughly 480,000 clones in the sample; nearly 90% occur only once, and over 0.7% lies in the top ten. Material: peripheral blood. The source of these receptors is a man aged 18 to 30 with COVID-19, enrolled during active disease. Each CDR3 is given with its conserved first and last residue. A D gene is named only where the DNA matches it firmly. Not every row has a clone size; where given, it reads once, few, many or a size class.

v_gene,len,abundance,d_gene,j_gene,CDR3nt,CDR3aa
TRBV5-4,17,.,.,TRBJ2-1,TGTGCCAGCAGCTCCTCGCCCGGGAGAGCATCCTACAATGAGCAGTTCTTC,CASSSSPGRASYNEQFF
TRBV3-1/TRBV3-2,14,.,.,TRBJ1-2,TGTGCCAGCAGCCAAGACACCCGGGTTACTGGCTACACCTTC,CASSQDTRVTGYTF
TRBV7-9,17,.,TRBD1,TRBJ2-3,TGTGCCAGCAGCTTGGGGTGGGGACAGGGACCCACAGATACGCAGTATTTT,CASSLGWGQGPTDTQYF
TRBV18,14,.,.,TRBJ2-7,TGTGCCAGCTCACGGGGCGCGGCGGCTCGCGAGCAGTACTTC,CASSRGAAAREQYF
TRBV27,13,.,TRBD1,TRBJ1-2,TGTGCCAGCAGTGTGGACAGGAACTATGGCTACACCTTC,CASSVDRNYGYTF
TRBV5-1,16,.,.,TRBJ2-1,TGCGCCAGCAGCTTGCAGGGTAAGATTTCCTACAATGAGCAGTTCTTC,CASSLQGKISYNEQFF
TRBV7-2,18,.,TRBD2,TRBJ2-7,TGTGCCAGCAGCTTAGCCACGGGGGGAATCCAAACCTCCTACGAGCAGTACTTC,CASSLATGGIQTSYEQYF
TRBV6-5,16,.,TRBD2,TRBJ2-1,TGTGCCAGCAGTTACTCGATGCTAGCGGGAGGGCCAGCACAGTTCTTC,CASSYSMLAGGPAQFF
TRBV24-1,19,.,.,TRBJ2-3,TGTGCCACCAGTGCGGAGGGGTCCCAGGGACTCCGCAAAACAGATACGCAGTATTTT,CATSAEGSQGLRKTDTQYF
TRBV5-4,15,.,TRBD2,TRBJ2-1,TGTGCCAGCAGCTTGGCGGGGACTAGCTCCGATGAGCAGTTCTTC,CASSLAGTSSDEQFF
TRBV4-2,15,.,.,TRBJ2-5,TGTGCCAGCAGCCAAGATTTAGCGTCCCAAGAGACCCAGTACTTC,CASSQDLASQETQYF
TRBV5-5,13,.,.,TRBJ1-1,TGTGCCAGCAGCTTGGTAGAGGACACTGAAGCTTTCTTT,CASSLVEDTEAFF
TRBV6-1,17,once,TRBD2,TRBJ2-1,TGTGCCAGCAGTGAGGGGACTAGCGGATACTCCTACAATGAGCAGTTCTTC,CASSEGTSGYSYNEQFF
TRBV7-7,14,.,.,TRBJ2-1,TGTGCTAGCAGCTTAGAGATGGCTAGCACTGAGCAGTTCTTC,CASSLEMASTEQFF
TRBV9,13,.,.,TRBJ2-3,TGTGCCAGCAGCGAGGGGGGCACAGATACGCAGTATTTT,CASSEGGTDTQYF
TRBV4-1,14,.,TRBD2,TRBJ2-1,TGCGCCAGCAGGGGCGGGGGGGCCTGGAATGAGCAGTTCTTC,CASRGGGAWNEQFF
TRBV5-5,15,.,.,TRBJ1-1,TGTGCCAGCAGCTTGTTCGACAATTTGAACACTGAAGCTTTCTTT,CASSLFDNLNTEAFF
TRBV9,16,.,.,TRBJ2-3,TGTGCCAGCAGCGTAGTTGAAATAGCTGGCACAGATACGCAGTATTTT,CASSVVEIAGTDTQYF
TRBV7-9,11,.,.,TRBJ1-2,TGTGCCAGCAGTGGGCCCTATGGCTACACCTTC,CASSGPYGYTF
TRBV6-6,12,.,TRBD1,TRBJ2-7,TGTGCCAGCAGAACAGGGGAGTACGAGCAGTACTTC,CASRTGEYEQYF
TRBV3-1/TRBV3-2,15,.,.,TRBJ1-4,TGTGCCAGCAGCCAAGATACGGGGTATCAGGAAAAACTGTTTTTT,CASSQDTGYQEKLFF
TRBV5-1,14,few,TRBD1,TRBJ2-7,TGCGCCAGCAGCAGGACAGGGACCTCCAACGAGCAGTACTTC,CASSRTGTSNEQYF
TRBV6-5,14,.,.,TRBJ2-5,TGTGCCAGCAGTTACTTAGCGAGCCAAGAGACCCAGTACTTC,CASSYLASQETQYF
TRBV13,15,.,TRBD2,TRBJ2-2,TGTGCCAGCAATCCTGGCGGGAGTGAAACCGGGGAGCTGTTTTTT,CASNPGGSETGELFF
TRBV3-1/TRBV3-2,14,once,TRBD1,TRBJ2-5,TGTGCCAGCAGCTACCGGGACAGCCAAGAGACCCAGTACTTC,CASSYRDSQETQYF
TRBV6-5,15,.,.,TRBJ2-1,TGTGCCAGCTTGAGGGGGAGGGGAATATACAATGAGCAGTTCTTC,CASLRGRGIYNEQFF
TRBV28,14,once,TRBD1,TRBJ2-1,TGTGCCAGCAGTTTATTGGGACAGGGGGATGAGCAGTTCTTC,CASSLLGQGDEQFF
TRBV13,13,.,TRBD2,TRBJ2-3,TGTGCCAGCACGCGGGAGATGGAAGATACGCAGTATTTT,CASTREMEDTQYF